This passage covers 22 T cell receptor beta chains from one sample sequenced in a study of Ad26.COV2.S vaccination and SARS-CoV-2 variants. The protocol was immunoSEQ multiplex PCR, while the TCRdb copy is restricted to in-frame clones and leaves out a portion. Of 380,000 or so clones in the sample, approximately 83% were seen once. The treatment was: over 15 received Ad26.COV2.S at low or high dose, single or two shots; several received placebo; per-sample allocation not given. Sampling took place 63 days after the first vaccine or placebo injection. The sample here was peripheral blood, taken in a trial of Ad26.COV2.S vaccine versus placebo. The receptors stem from a person aged 18-65 years who received the Ad26.COV2.S COVID-19 vaccine or a placebo.

CDR3 loop: CASSSGVNSPLHF. Written as DNA, the CDR3 is TGTGCCAGCAGCTCAGGAGTCAATTCACCCCTCCACTTT. The chain employs TRBV7-3 and TRBJ1-6; D is unresolved. The CDR3 totals 13 residues. Trimming cost V 4 bases and J 7 bases, with 8 bases left between them. The germline V gene has CDR1 SGHTA and CDR2 FQGTGA.

This chain joins TRBV3-1 (or the pseudogene TRBV3-2) and TRBJ2-3; D remains ambiguous. Germline V gene data show CDR1 as LGHDT and CDR2 as YNNKEL (reference sequence). Trimming took off 4 bases at V and 4 bases at J, with 6 bases between the two ends. This CDR3 is built from 12 residues. The DNA for the CDR3 is TGTGCCAGCAGCCTTGAGGCAGATACGCAGTATTTT. Its translation is CASSLEADTQYF.

The V call is TRBV6-5, the J call TRBJ1-3; D gene uncertain. This CDR3 region has 15 residues. CDR1 MNHEY and CDR2 SVGAGI come from the germline V gene. The germline V and J ends were trimmed by 5 bases and 2 bases, with 13 bases remaining between them. CDR3 coding DNA: TGTGCCAGCAGTAGTGGCGGGCGAGCTGGAAACACCATATATTTT. This translates into CASSSGGRAGNTIYF.

V gene TRBV29-1 combines with J gene TRBJ2-5; D possibly corresponds to TRBD1 (6 bases). Germline-derived CDR1 and CDR2 are SQVTM and ANQGSEA. Trimming took 1 base from V and 0 from J, leaving 15 bases between them. This CDR3 is 16 amino acids long. The CDR3 DNA sequence: TGCAGCGTTGAAGGAACGGACAGCTGGTACCAAGAGACCCAGTACTTC. As protein: CSVEGTDSWYQETQYF.

J is TRBJ1-4 and V is TRBV2, with D unclear. V was clipped by 1 base and J by 4 bases, with 10 bases between them. The germline gives CDR1 SNHLY, CDR2 FYNNEI. The CDR3 runs to 15 residues. The CDR3 DNA follows: TGTGCCAGCAGTGAAGAATGGACGGATAATGAAAAACTGTTTTTT. Its protein product is CASSEEWTDNEKLFF. Complete variable domain (other parts from reference TRBV2 and TRBJ1-4): EPEVTQTPSHQVTQMGQEVILRCVPISNHLYFYWYRQILGQKVEFLVSFYNNEISEKSEIFDDQFSVERPDGSNFTLKIRSTKLEDSAMYFCASSEEWTDNEKLFFGSGTQLSVL.

This sequence joins TRBV5-1 and TRBJ1-6; D might be TRBD1 (6 bases). The CDR3 spans 16 residues. Germline values: CDR1 SGHRS, CDR2 YFSETQ. V was pared by 4 bases and J by 4 bases, with 15 bases between. In DNA form, the CDR3 reads TGCGCCAGCAGCCGTACCGACAGGATTTATAATTCACCCCTCCACTTT. This encodes CASSRTDRIYNSPLHF.

V is TRBV4-1 and J is TRBJ1-6; D perhaps matches TRBD1 (5 bases). V lost 6 bases to trimming and J lost 9 bases, with 12 bases between them. CDR1 is MGHRA, CDR2 YSYEKL, per germline. The CDR3 sequence is 13 residues long. The CDR3 DNA follows: TGCGCCAGCAGGCCATTGGGGGTTTCACCCCTCCACTTT. Protein: CASRPLGVSPLHF.

The genes are TRBV3-1 (or the pseudogene TRBV3-2) and TRBJ1-2; D remains unclear. V lost 2 bases, J lost 4 bases, and 8 bases lay in between. Germline V CDR1 and CDR2: LGHDT, YNNKEL (reference sequence). This CDR3 is built from 13 residues. CDR3 protein: CASSQIASYGYTF. CDR3 nucleotide sequence: TGTGCCAGCAGCCAAATCGCCAGCTATGGCTACACCTTC.

The chain joins TRBV12-3 or TRBV12-4 to TRBJ2-3; D unresolved. The CDR3 covers 12 residues. V was cut by 8 bases and J by 0 bases, with 6 bases left in between. The CDR3 nucleotides are TGTGCCAGCCAAGGAAGCACAGATACGCAGTATTTT. It translates to CASQGSTDTQYF.

The chain joins TRBV5-4 to TRBJ1-2; 9 nucleotides agree with TRBD1. Trimming took 4 bases from V and 7 from J; bases not matched to a gene: 5. Germline V gene lookup returns CDR1 SGHNT and CDR2 YYREEE (reference sequence). The CDR3 totals 13 residues. DNA for the CDR3: TGTGCCAGCAGCCTTGACAGGGGGACTGGCTACACCTTC. As protein: CASSLDRGTGYTF. Complete variable domain (other parts from reference TRBV5-4 and TRBJ1-2): ETGVTQSPTHLIKTRGQQVTLRCSSQSGHNTVSWYQQALGQGPQFIFQYYREEENGRGNFPPRFSGLQFPNYSSELNVNALELDDSALYLCASSLDRGTGYTFGSGTRLTVV.

This clone was found once. This chain joins TRBV5-4 and TRBJ1-1; D possibly corresponds to TRBD1 (5 bases). The germline gives CDR1 SGHNT, CDR2 YYREEE (reference sequence). The CDR3 extends over 15 amino acids. Trimming removed 0 bases from V and 3 bases from J, with 12 bases in between. The CDR3 nucleotides are TGTGCCAGCAGCTTGGTCGGGGGTGGTGACACTGAAGCTTTCTTT. Residues: CASSLVGGGDTEAFF.

The rearrangement uses TRBV6-4 and TRBJ1-4, with D uncertain. CDR3 length: 18 residues. The germline V gene encodes CDR1 MRHNA and CDR2 SNTAGT. V gave up 1 base and J gave up 3 bases, with 18 bases separating them. CDR3 bases: TGTGCCAGCAGTGACTGGTTGAAAATTTGGGCCCCTAATGAAAAACTGTTTTTT. Translated: CASSDWLKIWAPNEKLFF.

Remarks on this clone: This CDR3 is also generated by other DNA sequences in the sample. The chain recombines TRBV5-1 with TRBJ1-1; TRBD1 is a possible D gene (6 bases). The CDR3 has 14 residues. The V end lost 3 bases, the J end lost 2 bases, and 11 bases lay between the germline ends. From germline, CDR1 is SGHRS and CDR2 YFSETQ. The CDR3 region has the DNA TGCGCCAGCAGCTCGACAGGAGGAAACACTGAAGCTTTCTTT. Protein: CASSSTGGNTEAFF.

The CDR3 loop reads CASREGIIGEKLFF. CDR3 nucleotide sequence: TGTGCCAGCAGGGAAGGGATTATAGGTGAAAAACTGTTTTTT. The chain is built from TRBV27 and TRBJ1-4, with D uncertain. CDR1 and CDR2 (germline): MNHEY, SMNVEV (reference sequence). The CDR3 covers 14 residues. V lost 6 bases and J lost 7, with 15 bases in between.

The chain recombines TRBV5-3 with TRBJ1-2; D unclear. TRBV5-3 counts as an open reading frame of uncertain function. With 1 base removed from V and 4 bases from J, the gap between germline ends came to 23 bases. CDR3 length equals 18 residues. CDR3 protein: CARSLCPARTGRVYGYTF. CDR3 nucleotides: TGTGCCAGAAGCTTGTGCCCCGCGAGGACCGGGAGGGTCTATGGCTACACCTTC.

In nucleotides, the CDR3 is TGTGCCAGCAGTAAACGGACAGGGAGGGGAGGCTACACCTTC. Amino acid sequence: CASSKRTGRGGYTF. This chain connects TRBV28 to TRBJ1-2, with 8 bases fitting TRBD1. Germline CDR1 is MDHEN and CDR2 is SYDVKM. This CDR3 comprises 14 residues. The trim removed 5 bases at V and 8 bases at J, leaving 10 bases unmatched.

V and J are TRBV2 and TRBJ2-5; 8 positions agree with TRBD1. Germline values: CDR1 SNHLY, CDR2 FYNNEI. This CDR3 region has 13 residues. The junction had 2 bases not matched to a gene; V was cut back by 3 bases and J by 5 bases. The CDR3 DNA reads TGTGCCAGCAGTGAGGACAGGGACGAGACCCAGTACTTC. Translated, it gives CASSEDRDETQYF.

The chain couples TRBV18 to TRBJ2-1; TRBD2 aligns across 14 bases. This CDR3 contains 18 residues. V lost 4 bases and J lost 4; bases outside the gene matches: 9. Germline V lookup: CDR1 KGHSH, CDR2 LQKENI. CDR3 amino acids: CASSLQGLAGGRYNEQFF. CDR3 bases: TGTGCCAGCTCACTCCAAGGACTAGCGGGGGGAAGGTACAATGAGCAGTTCTTC.

The rearrangement joins TRBV12-3 or TRBV12-4 to TRBJ1-5; the match to TRBD1 covers 8 bases. There are 13 residues in the CDR3. Germline trimming cut 6 bases from V and 9 bases from J; bases unmatched to any gene: 7. CDR3 protein: CASRRQGRGPQHF. As DNA, the CDR3 is TGTGCCAGCAGGAGACAGGGGAGGGGGCCCCAGCATTTT.

V is TRBV11-2 and J is TRBJ2-7, with D maybe TRBD2 (6 bases). V lost 6 bases and J lost 2, with 14 bases in between. The CDR3 totals 14 residues. Per the germline V gene, CDR1 is SGHAT and CDR2 is FQNNGV. This chain's CDR3 is CASRPSGPPYEQYF. CDR3 nucleotides: TGTGCCAGCAGGCCCAGCGGGCCCCCCTACGAGCAGTACTTC.

In its sample, this clone was seen once. An end of the junction differs from the germline gene, which may be a read error. V gene TRBV5-1 combines with J gene TRBJ1-1; D call uncertain. Germline CDR1 is SGHRS and CDR2 is YFSETQ. The CDR3 runs to 15 residues. CDR3 sequence (DNA): TGCGCCAGCGGCTTGGGTGGTGCAATGAACACTGAAGCTTTCTTT. Encoded protein: CASGLGGAMNTEAFF.

The V gene is TRBV6-5, the J gene TRBJ2-1; 9 positions agree with TRBD1. Unmatched junction bases numbered 9, after V lost 5 bases and J lost 7 bases. This CDR3 has 15 amino acids. Germline V gives CDR1 MNHEY, CDR2 SVGAGI. CDR3 sequence reads: CASSREWDRVNEQFF. In nucleotides, the CDR3 is TGTGCCAGCAGTCGGGAGTGGGACAGGGTAAATGAGCAGTTCTTC.